The 15 T cell receptor beta chains reported below all come from one sample, sequenced in a study of sequential checkpoint blockade in melanoma. Treatment described: randomized to nivolumab then ipilimumab (arm A) or the reverse (arm B). Method: immunoSEQ multiplex PCR; TCRdb's copy keeps in-frame clones and lacks some. The sample consists of roughly 9,100 clones, about nine tenths of them appearing once. The sample in question was CD8+ T cells sorted from blood (inferred from file names), obtained from a patient given nivolumab and ipilimumab in sequence. These receptors were taken from a human donor with melanoma.

The genes are TRBV4-1 and TRBJ2-1; TRBD2 agrees at 10 bases. The CDR3 spans 16 residues. V shed 5 bases, J shed 4 bases, and the junction held 8 bases outside the gene matches. CDR1 is MGHRA and CDR2 is YSYEKL in the germline V gene. The CDR3 sequence is CASSFGGLASYNEQFF. As DNA, the CDR3 is TGCGCCAGCAGCTTTGGGGGACTAGCGAGTTACAATGAGCAGTTCTTC.

This clone was seen just once. This chain links TRBV6-5 with TRBJ2-7, with 7 bases lining up with TRBD1. V shed 6 bases, J shed 2 bases, and the junction held 10 bases outside the gene matches. Looked up from germline, CDR1 is MNHEY and CDR2 is SVGAGI. The CDR3 has 15 amino acids. The CDR3, as DNA: TGTGCCAGCAGCCCTGTCGGGACAGAGACCTACGAGCAGTACTTC. Its protein is CASSPVGTETYEQYF.

This clone is a singleton in its sample. The gene calls are TRBV5-6 and TRBJ1-5; TRBD1 matches 8 bases. CDR3 length: 14 amino acids. V shed 3 bases and J 7 bases; nucleotides not matched to a gene: 6. Germline CDR1 reads SGHDT; CDR2 reads YYEEEE. The CDR3 DNA follows: TGTGCCAGCAGCTGGAGGACAGGGAACCAGCCCCAGCATTTT. It yields the protein CASSWRTGNQPQHF.

This sequence joins TRBV2 and TRBJ1-5; unclear D gene. Germline V CDR1 and CDR2: SNHLY, FYNNEI. This CDR3 is built from 13 residues. V was pared by 9 bases and J by 0 bases, with 9 bases between. CDR3 nucleotide sequence: TGTGCCAGTCAGTTGTATAGCAATCAGCCCCAGCATTTT. This codes for CASQLYSNQPQHF.

This chain joins TRBV11-2 and TRBJ2-7; the D gene is possibly TRBD2 (5 bases). CDR3 length: 13 amino acids. The germline CDR1 and CDR2 sequences are SGHAT and FQNNGV. Trimming took 10 bases from V and 4 from J, leaving 17 bases between them. Here the CDR3 reads CATMHGDTYEQYF. The DNA of the CDR3 is TGTGCCACAATGCACGGGGATACATACGAGCAGTACTTC.

This chain connects TRBV9 to TRBJ2-7; 8 positions match TRBD2. This CDR3 has 15 amino acids. After removal of 0 bases from V and 0 bases from J, the junction contained 2 bases not matched to a gene. Germline V CDR1 and CDR2: SGDLS, YYNGEE. CDR3 loop: CASSVGSGDSYEQYF. CDR3 in DNA: TGTGCCAGCAGCGTAGGTAGCGGGGACTCCTACGAGCAGTACTTC. The whole variable domain, remainder taken from reference TRBV9 and TRBJ2-7, is DSGVTQTPKHLITATGQRVTLRCSPRSGDLSVYWYQQSLDQGLQFLIQYYNGEERAKGNILERFSAQQFPDLHSELNLSSLELGDSALYFCASSVGSGDSYEQYFGPGTRLTVT.

The sample holds a few counts of this clone. The V and J genes are TRBV15 and TRBJ2-7; 16 bases match TRBD2. In germline, CDR1 is LNHNV, CDR2 YYDKDF (reference sequence). CDR3 size: 16 residues. Trimming took 0 bases from V and 7 from J; bases not matched to a gene: 3. The CDR3 nucleotides read TGTGCCACCAGCAGAGATTGGGGACTAGCGGGAGGGGAGCAGTACTTC. Amino acid sequence: CATSRDWGLAGGEQYF.

This chain links TRBV19 with TRBJ2-7, with TRBD1 matching 10 bases. The junction had 7 bases not matched to a gene; V was cut back by 7 bases and J by 4 bases. This CDR3 is built from 14 residues. CDR1 and CDR2 from the germline V gene are LNHDA and SQIVND (reference sequence). The CDR3 DNA is TGTGCCAGTACCCCCGGGACAGGGGATTACGAGCAGTACTTC. Translated, it gives CASTPGTGDYEQYF. Full variable domain (rest looked up from reference TRBV19 and TRBJ2-7): DGGITQSPKYLFRKEGQNVTLSCEQNLNHDAMYWYRQDPGQGLRLIYYSQIVNDFQKGDIAEGYSVSREKKESFPLTVTSAQKNPTAFYLCASTPGTGDYEQYFGPGTRLTVT.

CDR3 in amino acids: CASSIAAFGRLHQPQHF. CDR3 nucleotide sequence: TGTGCCAGTAGTATAGCTGCCTTTGGCAGACTGCATCAGCCCCAGCATTTT. V is TRBV19 and J is TRBJ1-5; D is ambiguous. CDR3 size: 17 residues. CDR1 LNHDA and CDR2 SQIVND come from the germline V gene (reference sequence). The V end was cut by 1 base, the J end by 5 bases, with 18 bases between.

The genes are TRBV5-1 and TRBJ1-4; 10 positions match TRBD1. V lost 2 bases, J lost 2 bases, and 9 bases stayed unmatched. CDR1 is SGHRS, CDR2 YFSETQ, per germline. CDR3 size: 18 residues. This CDR3 reads CASSFTGTGDPTNEKLFF. The CDR3, as DNA: TGCGCCAGCAGCTTTACCGGGACAGGGGATCCGACTAATGAAAAACTGTTTTTT. The whole variable domain, remainder taken from reference TRBV5-1 and TRBJ1-4, is KAGVTQTPRYLIKTRGQQVTLSCSPISGHRSVSWYQQTPGQGLQFLFEYFSETQRNKGNFPGRFSGRQFSNSRSEMNVSTLELGDSALYLCASSFTGTGDPTNEKLFFGSGTQLSVL.

The CDR3: CAISVGQGVGEQYF. Written as DNA, the CDR3 is TGTGCCATCAGTGTCGGGCAGGGGGTAGGCGAGCAGTACTTC. The V call is TRBV10-3, the J call TRBJ2-7, with TRBD1 matching 7 bases. V shed 4 bases, J shed 6 bases, and the junction held 9 bases outside the gene matches. There are 14 residues in the CDR3. Germline V gene data show CDR1 as ENHRY and CDR2 as SYGVKD.

The J gene is TRBJ2-7, the V gene TRBV7-9; 9 bases map to TRBD2. Per the germline V gene, CDR1 is SEHNR and CDR2 is FQNEAQ (reference sequence). This CDR3 has 15 amino acids. J lost 3 bases, V lost 4 bases, and 7 bases had no gene match. CDR3 DNA sequence: TGTGCCAGCAGCTCCACTAGCGGGTTAGACTACGAGCAGTACTTC. Translation gives CASSSTSGLDYEQYF.

V is TRBV4-1 and J is TRBJ1-5; no firm D call. The germline gives CDR1 MGHRA, CDR2 YSYEKL. Between the trimmed V and J ends, which lost 4 bases and 5 bases, there was a span of 15 bases. CDR3 size: 15 residues. CDR3 residues: CASSLRSTNDQPQHF. CDR3 in DNA: TGCGCCAGCAGCCTCCGGTCCACCAATGATCAGCCCCAGCATTTT.

The rearrangement uses TRBV19 and TRBJ1-3; D gene uncertain. The V gene's germline CDR1 is LNHDA and CDR2 SQIVND (reference sequence). Trimming left V 3 bases short and J 2 bases short, with 14 bases between. This CDR3 is 16 amino acids long. CDR3 residues: CASSIHGWRAGNTIYF. The CDR3 nucleotides read TGTGCCAGTAGTATCCATGGGTGGAGAGCTGGAAACACCATATATTTT.

This sequence joins TRBV27 and TRBJ1-1, with D perhaps matching TRBD1 (6 bases). V dropped 0 bases and J dropped 4 bases, with 9 bases sitting between them. Germline CDR1 is MNHEY and CDR2 is SMNVEV (reference sequence). This CDR3 region has 14 residues. DNA for the CDR3: TGTGCCAGCAGTTTATCTACAGGGATCACTGAAGCTTTCTTT. Translated, it gives CASSLSTGITEAFF.